This T cell receptor beta chain was found in a study of T cells after yellow fever vaccination. Notes on this clonotype: No antigen is known for it.

They built TCR cDNA with 5'RACE template switching, a step that put in a universal primer site and UMIs. MiXCR, applied by TCRdb to the 5' RACE reads, yields one record per CDR3 protein. The sample has some 320,000 distinct CDR3 sequences, about 10% seen once. Study outcomes and limitations: A faster peak, day 5 versus 15, was reached by the weaker secondary response.

The TCR originated in a man aged 18-30 years who received the YFV17D yellow fever vaccine. The source was CD4+ T cells sorted from PBMCs, collected 45 days after the yellow fever booster vaccination.

This chain's CDR3 is CASSEGGVNYGYTF. The CDR3 DNA is TGTGCCAGCAGTGAAGGGGGTGTTAACTATGGCTACACCTTC. The rearrangement uses TRBV6-1 and TRBJ1-2; D is uncertain. Germline CDR1 reads MNHNS; CDR2 reads SASEGT. Trimming removed 1 base from V and 1 base from J, with 7 bases in between. The CDR3 spans 14 residues.